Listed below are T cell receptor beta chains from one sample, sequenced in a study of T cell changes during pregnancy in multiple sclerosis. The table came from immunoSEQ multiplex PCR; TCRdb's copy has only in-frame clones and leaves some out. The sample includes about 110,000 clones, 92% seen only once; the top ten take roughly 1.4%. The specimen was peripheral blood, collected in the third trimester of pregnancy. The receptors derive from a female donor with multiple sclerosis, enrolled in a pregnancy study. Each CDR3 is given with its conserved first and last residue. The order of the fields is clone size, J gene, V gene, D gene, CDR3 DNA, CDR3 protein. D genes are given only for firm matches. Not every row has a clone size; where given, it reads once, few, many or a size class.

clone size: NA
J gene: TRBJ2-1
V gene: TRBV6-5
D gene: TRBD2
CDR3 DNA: TGTGCCAGCAGGAACCTAGCGGGAGCTTACAATGAGCAGTTCTTC
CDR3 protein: CASRNLAGAYNEQFF

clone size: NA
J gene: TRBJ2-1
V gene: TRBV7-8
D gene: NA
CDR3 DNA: TGTGCCAGCAGCTTACAGGGTTACAATGAGCAGTTCTTC
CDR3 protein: CASSLQGYNEQFF

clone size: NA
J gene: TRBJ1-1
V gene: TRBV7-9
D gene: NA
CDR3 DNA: TGTGCCAGCAGCTTATACAGGGACACTGAAGCTTTCTTT
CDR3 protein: CASSLYRDTEAFF

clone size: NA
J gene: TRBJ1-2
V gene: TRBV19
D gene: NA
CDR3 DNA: TGTGCCAGTAGTATTGGGCAGCCGATCTATGGCTACACCTTC
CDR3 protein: CASSIGQPIYGYTF

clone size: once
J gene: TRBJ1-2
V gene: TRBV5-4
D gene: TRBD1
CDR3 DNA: TGTGCCAGCAGCCACTTTGGACAGGATCATGGCTACACCTTC
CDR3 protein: CASSHFGQDHGYTF

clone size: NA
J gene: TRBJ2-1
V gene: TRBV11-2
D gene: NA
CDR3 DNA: TGTGCCAGCAGCTATTCAAATGAGCAGTTCTTC
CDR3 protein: CASSYSNEQFF

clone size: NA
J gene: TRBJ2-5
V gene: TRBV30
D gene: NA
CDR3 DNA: TGTGCCTGGAGTTGGGGGGGCGAGACCCAGTACTTC
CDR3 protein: CAWSWGGETQYF

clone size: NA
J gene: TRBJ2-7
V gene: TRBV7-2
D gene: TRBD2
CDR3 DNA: TGTGCCAGCAGCCCAGGGACTAGAGTCGAGCAGTACTTC
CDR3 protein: CASSPGTRVEQYF

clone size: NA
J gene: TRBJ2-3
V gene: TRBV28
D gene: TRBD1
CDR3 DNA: TGTGCCACCAGAGGGGGCACAGTAGATACGCAGTATTTT
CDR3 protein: CATRGGTVDTQYF

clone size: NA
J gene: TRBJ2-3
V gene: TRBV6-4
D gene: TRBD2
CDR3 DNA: TGTGCCAGCAGTGACTGGGCGGGGGGCTCCCAAGATACGCAGTATTTT
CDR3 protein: CASSDWAGGSQDTQYF

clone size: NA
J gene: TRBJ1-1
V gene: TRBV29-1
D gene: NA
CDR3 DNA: TGCAGCGCCGGGGACACTAGGCTGCGGGCTTTCTTT
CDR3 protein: CSAGDTRLRAFF

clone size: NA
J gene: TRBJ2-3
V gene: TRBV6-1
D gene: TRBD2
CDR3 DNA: TGTGCCAGCAGCCCTTTAGCGGGGGGCACAGATACGCAGTATTTT
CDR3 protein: CASSPLAGGTDTQYF

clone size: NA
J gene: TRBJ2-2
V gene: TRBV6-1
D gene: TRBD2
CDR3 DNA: TGTGCCAGCAGTGACCCGGCGGGAGCCTTCACCGGGGAGCTGTTTTTT
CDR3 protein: CASSDPAGAFTGELFF

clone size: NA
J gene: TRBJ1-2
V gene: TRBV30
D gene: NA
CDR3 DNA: TGTGCCTGGAGTGTTGTTTCCCCGAGCTTCTACACCTTC
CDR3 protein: CAWSVVSPSFYTF

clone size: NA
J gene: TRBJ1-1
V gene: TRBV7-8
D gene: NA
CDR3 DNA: TGTGCCAGCAGCTTAGCAGGGGGTTATAACGCTGAAGCTTTCTTT
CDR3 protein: CASSLAGGYNAEAFF

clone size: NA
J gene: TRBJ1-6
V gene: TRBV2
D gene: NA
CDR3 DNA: TGTGCCAGCAGACAACACCCGAATTCACCCCTCCACTTT
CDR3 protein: CASRQHPNSPLHF

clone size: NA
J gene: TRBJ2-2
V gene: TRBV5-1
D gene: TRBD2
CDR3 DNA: TGCGCCAGCAGCTTGGGGGAGGGCAGAAACACCGGGGAGCTGTTTTTT
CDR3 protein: CASSLGEGRNTGELFF

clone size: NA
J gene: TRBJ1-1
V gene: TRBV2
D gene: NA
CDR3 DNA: TGTGCCAGCAGGGACTTTCACACTGAAGCTTTCTTT
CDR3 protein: CASRDFHTEAFF

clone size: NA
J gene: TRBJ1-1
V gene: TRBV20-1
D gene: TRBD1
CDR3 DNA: TGCAGTGCTACCGCCAGGGGGGAAGCTTTCTTT
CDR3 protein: CSATARGEAFF

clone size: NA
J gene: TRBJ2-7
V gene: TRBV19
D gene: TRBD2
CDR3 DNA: TGTGCCAGTAGTATTGGCGGGAGGCTATACGAGCAGTACTTC
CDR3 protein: CASSIGGRLYEQYF

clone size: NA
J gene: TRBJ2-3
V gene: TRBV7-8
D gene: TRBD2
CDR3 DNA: TGTGCCAGCAGCTACGCGGGAGCAGATACGCAGTATTTT
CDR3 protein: CASSYAGADTQYF

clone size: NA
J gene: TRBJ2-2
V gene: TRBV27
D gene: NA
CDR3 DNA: TGTGCCAGCACCTGGACAGCGAACACCGGGGAGCTGTTTTTT
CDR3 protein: CASTWTANTGELFF

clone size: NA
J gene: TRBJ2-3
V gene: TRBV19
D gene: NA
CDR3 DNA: TGTGCCAGTAGACGGACTACCACAGATACGCAGTATTTT
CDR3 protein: CASRRTTTDTQYF

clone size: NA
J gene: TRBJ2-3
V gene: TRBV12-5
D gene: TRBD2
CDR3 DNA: TGTGCTAGTGGTTTGGGGGTTAGCGGGAGCACAGATACGCAGTATTTT
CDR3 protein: CASGLGVSGSTDTQYF

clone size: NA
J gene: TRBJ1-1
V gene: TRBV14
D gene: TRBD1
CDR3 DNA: TGTGCCAGCAGCCAAGCGGCCCGACAGGGGAACACTGAAGCTTTCTTT
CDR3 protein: CASSQAARQGNTEAFF

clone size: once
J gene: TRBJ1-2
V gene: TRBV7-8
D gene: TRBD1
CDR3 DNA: TGTGCCAGCAGCAGCAGGGACAGGGTTTATGGCTACACCTTC
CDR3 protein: CASSSRDRVYGYTF

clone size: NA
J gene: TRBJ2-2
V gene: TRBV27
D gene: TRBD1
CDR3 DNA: TGTGCCAGCACCGGACAGGGATCCACCGGGGAGCTGTTTTTT
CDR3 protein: CASTGQGSTGELFF

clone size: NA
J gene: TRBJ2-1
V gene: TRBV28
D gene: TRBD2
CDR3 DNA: TGTGCCAGCAGTAGAATAGCGGGAGGTTCCTACAATGAGCAGTTCTTC
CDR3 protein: CASSRIAGGSYNEQFF

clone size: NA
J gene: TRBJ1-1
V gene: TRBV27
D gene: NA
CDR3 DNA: TGTGCCAGCAGTATATCACAGGGGAACACTGAAGCTTTCTTT
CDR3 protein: CASSISQGNTEAFF

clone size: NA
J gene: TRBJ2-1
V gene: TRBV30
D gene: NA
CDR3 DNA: TGTGCCTGGAGTCGGAGGGCCGGTGAGCAGTTCTTC
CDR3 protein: CAWSRRAGEQFF

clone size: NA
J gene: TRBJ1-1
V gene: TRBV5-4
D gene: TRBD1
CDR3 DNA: TGTGCCAGCAGCCTGACAGGGATGAACACTGAAGCTTTCTTT
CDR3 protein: CASSLTGMNTEAFF

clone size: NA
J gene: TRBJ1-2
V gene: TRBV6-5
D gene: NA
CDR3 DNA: TGTGCCAGCAGAGGGGGGGGGAACTATGGCTACACCTTC
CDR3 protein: CASRGGGNYGYTF

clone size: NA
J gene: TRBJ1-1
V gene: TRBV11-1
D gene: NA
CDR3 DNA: TGTGCCAGCAGCTTCGGGGGGCTTGGGACTGAAGCTTTCTTT
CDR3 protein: CASSFGGLGTEAFF

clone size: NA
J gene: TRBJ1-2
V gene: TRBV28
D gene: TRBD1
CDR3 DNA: TGTGCCAGCAGTGGGGGACAGCAGAATCGGGGCTACACCTTC
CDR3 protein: CASSGGQQNRGYTF

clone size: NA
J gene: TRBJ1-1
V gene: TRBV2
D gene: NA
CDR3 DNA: TGTGCCAGCAGTGATGGCCGCCTACTAGTCTTAAAAGACACTGAAGCTTTCTTT
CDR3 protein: CASSDGRLLVLKDTEAFF

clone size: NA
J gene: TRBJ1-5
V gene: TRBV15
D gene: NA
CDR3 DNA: TGTGCCACCAGCAGAGATGTACAGGTCAATCAGCCCCAGCATTTT
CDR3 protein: CATSRDVQVNQPQHF

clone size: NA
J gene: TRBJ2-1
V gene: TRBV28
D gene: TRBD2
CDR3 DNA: TGTGCCAGCAGTTTAGCCGCCCTGGGCGGGAGTGGCCAGTTCTTC
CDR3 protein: CASSLAALGGSGQFF

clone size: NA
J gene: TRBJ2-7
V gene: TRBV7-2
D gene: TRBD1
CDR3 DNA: TGTGCCAGCAGCTTAAAGTATAGAGGACAGGGTCCCTACGAGCAGTACTTC
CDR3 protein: CASSLKYRGQGPYEQYF

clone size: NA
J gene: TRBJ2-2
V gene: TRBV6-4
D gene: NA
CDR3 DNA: TGTGCCAGCAGTGATCCCCGTTTAGCGGTGAACACCGGGGAGCTGTTTTTT
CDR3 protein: CASSDPRLAVNTGELFF

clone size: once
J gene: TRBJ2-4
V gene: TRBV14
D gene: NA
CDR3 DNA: TGTGCCAGCAGCCGTAACGAGGGGGTCGGAAACATTCAGTACTTC
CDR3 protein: CASSRNEGVGNIQYF

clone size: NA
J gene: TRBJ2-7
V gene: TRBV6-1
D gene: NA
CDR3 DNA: TGTGCCAGCAGTGCGAAGGGGCTCTCCACCTACGAGCAGTACTTC
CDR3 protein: CASSAKGLSTYEQYF